These T cell receptor beta chains were read from a single sample in a study of blood T cell repertoires in COVID-19. Some clones are missing from TCRdb's copy, which holds only in-frame ones; the method was immunoSEQ multiplex PCR. The data contain under 200,000 clones, more than 75% of them singletons. Sequencing was performed on peripheral blood. These receptors originate from a woman older than 75 with COVID-19, enrolled during active disease. CDR3s include the opening cysteine and the closing phenylalanine or tryptophan. The order of the fields is D gene, V gene, J gene, clone size, CDR3 DNA, CDR3 protein. The D gene is left open where the match is weak. A clone size is listed for some rows: how often the clone was seen (once, few, many), or a class if it is expanded.

TRBD2	TRBV18	TRBJ2-1	.	TGTGCCAGCTCACCGGGACTAGCGGACCTCTGGGGGCAGTTCTTC	CASSPGLADLWGQFF
TRBD2	TRBV14	TRBJ2-7	.	TGTGCCAGCAGCCAAGCAACACTAGCGGGAGCCCGGCGAGGCTCCTACGAGCAGTACTTC	CASSQATLAGARRGSYEQYF
.	TRBV5-1	TRBJ2-4	few	TGCGCCAGCAGCTTCACAGGGTTGGGAAACATTCAGTACTTC	CASSFTGLGNIQYF
.	TRBV7-3	TRBJ1-2	.	TGTGCCAGCAGCCCGGGGGACCCCTATGGCTACACCTTC	CASSPGDPYGYTF
.	TRBV24-1	TRBJ2-3	.	TGTGCCACCAGTGATCCGCGACCCACGACAGGCAGCACAGATACGCAGTATTTT	CATSDPRPTTGSTDTQYF
.	TRBV19	TRBJ2-7	.	TGTGCCAGTACTCCGGGGTCTCCCTACGAGCAGTACTTC	CASTPGSPYEQYF
.	TRBV2	TRBJ2-7	.	TGTGCCAGCAGTGAACCTTCCGAGCAGTACTTC	CASSEPSEQYF
.	TRBV4-1	TRBJ1-1	.	TGCGCCAGCAGCCAAGACCTTGGGGGGTTGGGCACTGAAGCTTTCTTT	CASSQDLGGLGTEAFF
TRBD1	TRBV5-1	TRBJ1-1	.	TGCGCCAGCAGTGCAGGGGGCAGTACTGAAGCTTTCTTT	CASSAGGSTEAFF
TRBD1	TRBV5-1	TRBJ2-3	.	TGCGCCAGCAGCTTGAACAGGGGGCCTAGCACAGATACGCAGTATTTT	CASSLNRGPSTDTQYF
TRBD2	TRBV5-1	TRBJ2-3	.	TGCGCCAGCAGCCCCGAAATAGCGGGAGGTGGTACGCAGTATTTT	CASSPEIAGGGTQYF
TRBD2	TRBV24-1	TRBJ2-1	.	TGTGCCACCAGTGATTTGGCGGGGGGATACAATGAGCAGTTCTTC	CATSDLAGGYNEQFF
.	TRBV4-3	TRBJ1-3	.	TGCGCCAGCAGCCAAGATAATATAGAGCAAGGGAGGGACTCTGGAAACACCATATATTTT	CASSQDNIEQGRDSGNTIYF
.	TRBV19	TRBJ2-2	.	TGTGCCAGTAGTGCCCCAGGGAAGAACACCGGGGAGCTGTTTTTT	CASSAPGKNTGELFF
.	TRBV5-4	TRBJ2-7	.	TGTGCCAGCAGCTTGGCTGACAGGACATATCCCGAGCAGTACTTC	CASSLADRTYPEQYF
TRBD1	TRBV24-1	TRBJ1-2	.	TGTGCCACCAGTGATTCAGGGGGCTGGGGCTATGGCTACACCTTC	CATSDSGGWGYGYTF
TRBD2	TRBV6-2/TRBV6-3	TRBJ2-7	.	TGTGCCAGCAGCGACAGGACTAGCGGGAGTAAGGACGAGCAGTACTTC	CASSDRTSGSKDEQYF
.	TRBV13	TRBJ1-3	.	TGTGCCAGCAGCTTAGCGGCTTGGCAGGCGACTGGAAACACCATATATTTT	CASSLAAWQATGNTIYF
.	TRBV7-9	TRBJ2-5	.	TGTGCCAGCAGCCCGCAGACTAGGATCGAGACCCAGTACTTC	CASSPQTRIETQYF
.	TRBV7-8	TRBJ2-2	.	TGTGCCAGCAGCTTAGGAGTCGGTAGTGGCACCGGGGAGCTGTTTTTT	CASSLGVGSGTGELFF
TRBD1	TRBV11-3	TRBJ2-7	.	TGTGCCAGCAGCCCCGGGACAGGGGGTTTCTACGAGCAGTACTTC	CASSPGTGGFYEQYF
TRBD1	TRBV6-5	TRBJ2-5	.	TGTGCCAGCAGTCGACAGGGGTATGGGGAGACCCAGTACTTC	CASSRQGYGETQYF
.	TRBV7-6	TRBJ1-1	.	TGTGCCAGCAGCCCTCGGGGGGAAGTTACTGAAGCTTTCTTT	CASSPRGEVTEAFF
TRBD1	TRBV27	TRBJ2-1	.	TGTGCCAGCAGGCCAGCCCAAAGACAGGGGAGCTACAATGAGCAGTTCTTC	CASRPAQRQGSYNEQFF
TRBD1	TRBV11-3	TRBJ2-1	.	TGTGCCAGCAGCCTCGACAGGGGCTCCTACAATGAGCAGTTCTTC	CASSLDRGSYNEQFF
TRBD1	TRBV25-1	TRBJ1-3	.	TGTGCCAGCAGCCCGACCCCCGGGACAGGGTTCTCTGGAAACACCATATATTTT	CASSPTPGTGFSGNTIYF
TRBD1	TRBV7-2	TRBJ2-4	.	TGTGCCAGCAGCCCTGAAGGGGGCGCGCGGGCCAAAAACATTCAGTACTTC	CASSPEGGARAKNIQYF
.	TRBV28	TRBJ1-6	.	TGTGCCAGCAGTTTATCCGGACTTACTGGGTCCCTCCACTTT	CASSLSGLTGSLHF
TRBD2	TRBV5-1	TRBJ2-3	.	TGCGCCAGCAGCTTGCGCCCTAGCGGGAGCACAGATACGCAGTATTTT	CASSLRPSGSTDTQYF
.	TRBV12-3/TRBV12-4	TRBJ2-7	.	TGTGCCAGCAGTTTAAGGGGGAGCAGCGAGCAGTACTTC	CASSLRGSSEQYF
.	TRBV28	TRBJ2-3	.	TGTGCCAGCGGTCTTGGGGGGTGGGTTCAAGATACGCAGTATTTT	CASGLGGWVQDTQYF
.	TRBV24-1	TRBJ2-1	.	TGTGCCACCAGTGATTTCAGCCAGGGCTATGAGCAGTTCTTC	CATSDFSQGYEQFF
TRBD1	TRBV29-1	TRBJ1-1	once	TGCAGCGCGCAAACAGGGGCCACTGAAGCTTTCTTT	CSAQTGATEAFF
TRBD2	TRBV7-2	TRBJ2-3	.	TGTGCCAGCAGCTTAGGGCCCGGGGGGAAGCCCGATACGCAGTATTTT	CASSLGPGGKPDTQYF
.	TRBV9	TRBJ1-3	.	TGTGCCAGCAGCGTAGACGGAGACTCTGGAAACACCATATATTTT	CASSVDGDSGNTIYF
TRBD1	TRBV2	TRBJ1-1	.	TGTGCCAGCAGTGAATCAGGGGGTCGGACTGAAGCTTTCTTT	CASSESGGRTEAFF
TRBD2	TRBV29-1	TRBJ2-4	.	TGCAGCGTTGAAGTCAGGGGAACAGGACTAGCGGGAGTTCATCAAACCATTCAGTACTTC	CSVEVRGTGLAGVHQTIQYF
TRBD2	TRBV5-6	TRBJ2-7	few	TGTGCCAGCAGCCTCTCCTGGGCTAGCGGGATCTACGAGCAGTACTTC	CASSLSWASGIYEQYF
TRBD1	TRBV2	TRBJ1-4	.	TGTGCCAGCACCGGGCAGGGGGCGGGGGAAAAACTGTTTTTT	CASTGQGAGEKLFF
TRBD2	TRBV7-9	TRBJ2-1	.	TGTGCCAGCAGCCTTCGGGCTAGCGGGTTGTACAATGAGCAGTTCTTC	CASSLRASGLYNEQFF
TRBD1	TRBV27	TRBJ1-4	.	TGTGCCAGCAGTCCAGGGACAGGCCCCGAAAAACTGTTTTTT	CASSPGTGPEKLFF
TRBD1	TRBV6-1	TRBJ2-7	.	TGTGCCAGCAGTGAAATGGGGACAGGGGGCAAGGTGCAGTACTTC	CASSEMGTGGKVQYF
TRBD2	TRBV18	TRBJ2-1	.	TGTGCCAGCTCACCACGGGAACTAGCGTTTGAGCAGTTCTTC	CASSPRELAFEQFF
TRBD1	TRBV5-5	TRBJ2-1	once	TGTGCCAGCAGCTTGGTTAGGGGGCGGGATGAGCAGTTCTTC	CASSLVRGRDEQFF
TRBD1	TRBV7-2	TRBJ1-1	.	TGTGCCAGCAGGCCTACAGGGGGCTCTAAAGCTTTCTTT	CASRPTGGSKAFF
.	TRBV3-1/TRBV3-2	TRBJ2-5	.	TGTGCCAGCAGCCAAGATCGATACAGCCCAAGGGAGACCCAGTACTTC	CASSQDRYSPRETQYF
.	TRBV21-1	TRBJ2-1	few	TGTGCCAGCAGCAAAGAAAAACTAGCGGGAGTAATAGGCAATGAGCAGTTCTTC	CASSKEKLAGVIGNEQFF
TRBD1	TRBV7-2	TRBJ1-4	.	TGTGCCAGCAGCGCACAGATAACAGGGGGCGGCGAAAAACTGTTTTTT	CASSAQITGGGEKLFF
TRBD1	TRBV28	TRBJ1-5	.	TGTGCCAGCAGTTTAACGAGCGGCAGGGGGCGCGATCAGCCCCAGCATTTT	CASSLTSGRGRDQPQHF
.	TRBV2	TRBJ1-5	.	TGTGCCAGCAGTCTGGGCGAAATCAATCAGCCCCAGCATTTT	CASSLGEINQPQHF
TRBD1	TRBV7-2	TRBJ1-1	.	TGTGCCAGCAGCACCGTCGGCGGGACAGGAAACACTGAAGCTTTCTTT	CASSTVGGTGNTEAFF
.	TRBV28	TRBJ2-7	.	TGTGCCAGCACCTTGGGGCTGGGCGTATCCTACGAGCAGTACTTC	CASTLGLGVSYEQYF
TRBD1	TRBV5-8	TRBJ1-5	.	TGTGCCAGCAGCTTGGGGTTTAGGGACAGTAATCAGCCCCAGCATTTT	CASSLGFRDSNQPQHF
TRBD1	TRBV12-3/TRBV12-4	TRBJ1-1	.	TGTGCCAGCAGTACAGGGGAGGACACTGAAGCTTTCTTT	CASSTGEDTEAFF